This TCR beta chain originates from a study of blood T cell repertoires in COVID-19. Study-level information: Italy, Spain and the United States were the sources of the convalescent and acute COVID-19 samples.

TCRdb's copy holds only in-frame clones and misses some; the assay was immunoSEQ multiplex PCR. The table shows a few hundred thousand clones, with around 87% occurring only once. It was during active infection that Seattle patients were enrolled and then longitudinally followed. The sample comprised peripheral blood. This receptor was taken from a woman aged 40 to 55 with COVID-19, enrolled during active disease.

CDR3 sequence: CASSLDRVSKGAFINTEAFF. In DNA form, the CDR3 reads TGTGCCAGCAGCTTAGATCGGGTCAGCAAAGGGGCCTTCATCAACACTGAAGCTTTCTTT. J is TRBJ1-1 and V is TRBV11-3; the D gene is possibly TRBD1 (5 bases). This CDR3 has 20 residues. CDR1 and CDR2 (germline): SGHNT, YENEEA. V shed 0 bases and J shed 2 bases, with 25 bases lying between them.